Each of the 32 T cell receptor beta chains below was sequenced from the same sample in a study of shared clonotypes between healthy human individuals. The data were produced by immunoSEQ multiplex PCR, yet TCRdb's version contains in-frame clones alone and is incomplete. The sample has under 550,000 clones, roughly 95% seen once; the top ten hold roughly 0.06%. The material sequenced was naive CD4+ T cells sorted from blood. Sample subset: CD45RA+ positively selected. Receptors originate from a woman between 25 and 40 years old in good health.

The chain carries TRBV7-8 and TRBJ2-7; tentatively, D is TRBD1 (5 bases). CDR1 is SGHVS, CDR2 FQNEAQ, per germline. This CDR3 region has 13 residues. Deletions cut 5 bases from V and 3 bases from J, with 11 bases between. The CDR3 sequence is CASSDYRNYEQYF. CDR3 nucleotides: TGTGCCAGCAGCGATTACAGGAACTACGAGCAGTACTTC.

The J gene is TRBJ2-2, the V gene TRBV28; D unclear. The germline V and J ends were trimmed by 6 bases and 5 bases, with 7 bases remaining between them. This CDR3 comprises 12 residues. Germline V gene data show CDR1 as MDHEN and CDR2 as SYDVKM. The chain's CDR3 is CASSRETGELFF. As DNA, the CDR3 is TGTGCCAGCAGCCGTGAGACCGGGGAGCTGTTTTTT.

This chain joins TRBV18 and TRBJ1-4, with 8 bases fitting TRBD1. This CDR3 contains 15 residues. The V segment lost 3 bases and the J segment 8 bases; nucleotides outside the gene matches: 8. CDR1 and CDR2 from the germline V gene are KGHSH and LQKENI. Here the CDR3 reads CASSPPGGPREKLFF. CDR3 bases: TGTGCCAGCTCACCCCCAGGGGGCCCGAGGGAAAAACTGTTTTTT.

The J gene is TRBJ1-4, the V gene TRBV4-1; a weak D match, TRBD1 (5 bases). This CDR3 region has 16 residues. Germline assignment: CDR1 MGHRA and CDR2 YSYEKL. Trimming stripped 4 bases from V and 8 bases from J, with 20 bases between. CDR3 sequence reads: CASSRGGTATGEKLFF. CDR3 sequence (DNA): TGCGCCAGCAGCCGAGGAGGGACCGCAACTGGGGAAAAACTGTTTTTT.

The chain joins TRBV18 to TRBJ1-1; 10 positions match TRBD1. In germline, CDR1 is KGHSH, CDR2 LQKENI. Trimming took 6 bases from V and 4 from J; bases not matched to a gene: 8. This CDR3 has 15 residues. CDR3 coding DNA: TGTGCCAGCTCGCCTCCGGGACAGGGGAGCACTGAAGCTTTCTTT. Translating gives CASSPPGQGSTEAFF.

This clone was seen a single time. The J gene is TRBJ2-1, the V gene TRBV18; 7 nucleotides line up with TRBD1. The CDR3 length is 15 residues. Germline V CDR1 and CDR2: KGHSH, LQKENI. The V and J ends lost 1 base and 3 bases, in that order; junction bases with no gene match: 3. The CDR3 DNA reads TGTGCCAGCTCACCACGTGGACAGGACTACAATGAGCAGTTCTTC. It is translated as CASSPRGQDYNEQFF.

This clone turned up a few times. CDR3 in amino acids: CASSPVGTSVAEQYF. Written as DNA, the CDR3 is TGTGCCAGCAGCCCAGTCGGGACTAGCGTGGCCGAGCAGTACTTC. The rearrangement links TRBV7-6 to TRBJ2-7; 10 nucleotides line up with TRBD2. The junction had 10 bases not matched to a gene; V was cut back by 5 bases and J by 6 bases. The CDR3 has 15 residues. Germline V gives CDR1 SGHVS, CDR2 FNYEAQ.

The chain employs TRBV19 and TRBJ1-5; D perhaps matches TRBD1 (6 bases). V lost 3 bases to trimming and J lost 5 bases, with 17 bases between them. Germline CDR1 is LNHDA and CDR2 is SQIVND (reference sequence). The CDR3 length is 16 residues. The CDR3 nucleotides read TGTGCCAGTAGTATCTCGGATAGGGCAGGGGATCAGCCCCAGCATTTT. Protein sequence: CASSISDRAGDQPQHF. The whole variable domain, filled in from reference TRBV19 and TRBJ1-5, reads DGGITQSPKYLFRKEGQNVTLSCEQNLNHDAMYWYRQDPGQGLRLIYYSQIVNDFQKGDIAEGYSVSREKKESFPLTVTSAQKNPTAFYLCASSISDRAGDQPQHFGDGTRLSIL.

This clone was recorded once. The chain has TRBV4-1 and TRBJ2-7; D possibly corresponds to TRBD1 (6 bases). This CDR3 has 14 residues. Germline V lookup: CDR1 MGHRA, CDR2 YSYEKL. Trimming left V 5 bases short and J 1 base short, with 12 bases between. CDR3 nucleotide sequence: TGCGCCAGCAGCACCGGGACATTTTCCTACGAGCAGTACTTC. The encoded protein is CASSTGTFSYEQYF.

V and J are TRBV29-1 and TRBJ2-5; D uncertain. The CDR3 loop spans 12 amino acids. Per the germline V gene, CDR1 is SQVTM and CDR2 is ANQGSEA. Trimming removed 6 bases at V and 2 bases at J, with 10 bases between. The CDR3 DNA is TGCAGCGTCGGCGGAGATCAAGAGACCCAGTACTTC. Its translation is CSVGGDQETQYF.

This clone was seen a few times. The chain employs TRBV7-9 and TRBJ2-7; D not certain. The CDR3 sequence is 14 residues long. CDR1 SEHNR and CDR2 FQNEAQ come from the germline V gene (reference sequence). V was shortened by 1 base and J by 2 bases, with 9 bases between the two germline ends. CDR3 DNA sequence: TGTGCCAGCAGCTTAGAGGTCCTACCCTACGAGCAGTACTTC. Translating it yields CASSLEVLPYEQYF. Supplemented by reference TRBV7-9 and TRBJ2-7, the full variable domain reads DTGVSQNPRHKITKRGQNVTFRCDPISEHNRLYWYRQTLGQGPEFLTYFQNEAQLEKSRLLSDRFSAERPKGSFSTLEIQRTEQGDSAMYLCASSLEVLPYEQYFGPGTRLTVT.

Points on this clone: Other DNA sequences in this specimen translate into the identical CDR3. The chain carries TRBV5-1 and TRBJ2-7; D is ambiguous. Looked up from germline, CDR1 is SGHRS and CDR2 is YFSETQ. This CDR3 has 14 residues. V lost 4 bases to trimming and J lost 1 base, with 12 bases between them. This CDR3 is CASSLGGSSYEQYF. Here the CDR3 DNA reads TGCGCCAGCAGCCTTGGCGGCAGTTCCTACGAGCAGTACTTC.

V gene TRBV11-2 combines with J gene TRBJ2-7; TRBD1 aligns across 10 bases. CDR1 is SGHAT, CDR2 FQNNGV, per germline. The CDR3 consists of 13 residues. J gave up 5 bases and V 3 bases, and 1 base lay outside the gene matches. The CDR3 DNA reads TGTGCCAGCAGCTTTGACAGGGGGCACGAGCAGTACTTC. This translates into CASSFDRGHEQYF. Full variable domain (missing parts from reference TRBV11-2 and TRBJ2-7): EAGVAQSPRYKIIEKRQSVAFWCNPISGHATLYWYQQILGQGPKLLIQFQNNGVVDDSQLPKDRFSAERLKGVDSTLKIQPAKLEDSAVYLCASSFDRGHEQYFGPGTRLTVT.

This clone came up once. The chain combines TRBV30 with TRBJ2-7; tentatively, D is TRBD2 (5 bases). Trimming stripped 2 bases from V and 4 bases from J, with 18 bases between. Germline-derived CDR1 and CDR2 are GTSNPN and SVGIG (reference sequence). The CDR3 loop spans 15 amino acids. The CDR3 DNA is TGTGCCTGGAGTACCCAGGCAATCGGAGGTTACGAGCAGTACTTC. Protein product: CAWSTQAIGGYEQYF.

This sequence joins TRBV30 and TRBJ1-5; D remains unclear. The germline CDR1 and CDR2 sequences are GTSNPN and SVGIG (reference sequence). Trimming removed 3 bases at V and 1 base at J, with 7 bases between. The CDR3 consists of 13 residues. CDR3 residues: CAWRGRSNQPQHF. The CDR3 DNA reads TGTGCCTGGAGAGGACGGAGCAATCAGCCCCAGCATTTT.

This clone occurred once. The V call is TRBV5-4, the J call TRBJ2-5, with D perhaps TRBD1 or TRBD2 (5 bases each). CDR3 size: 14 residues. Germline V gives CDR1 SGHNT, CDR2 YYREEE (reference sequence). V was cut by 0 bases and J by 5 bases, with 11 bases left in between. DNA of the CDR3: TGTGCCAGCAGCTTGGGGGGGAGTTTGGAGACCCAGTACTTC. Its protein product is CASSLGGSLETQYF.

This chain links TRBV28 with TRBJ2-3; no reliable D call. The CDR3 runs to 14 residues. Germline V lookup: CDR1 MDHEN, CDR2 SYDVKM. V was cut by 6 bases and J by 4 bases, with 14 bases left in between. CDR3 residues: CASSQGSTPDTQYF. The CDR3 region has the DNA TGTGCCAGCAGCCAAGGGTCGACCCCAGATACGCAGTATTTT.

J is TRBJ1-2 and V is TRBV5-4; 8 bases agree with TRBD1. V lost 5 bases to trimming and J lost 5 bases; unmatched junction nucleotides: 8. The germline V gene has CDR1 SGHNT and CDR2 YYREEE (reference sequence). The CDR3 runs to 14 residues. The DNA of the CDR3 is TGTGCCAGCAGGCCACGCGGACAGGGTTATGGCTACACCTTC. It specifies CASRPRGQGYGYTF. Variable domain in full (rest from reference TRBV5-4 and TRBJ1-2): ETGVTQSPTHLIKTRGQQVTLRCSSQSGHNTVSWYQQALGQGPQFIFQYYREEENGRGNFPPRFSGLQFPNYSSELNVNALELDDSALYLCASRPRGQGYGYTFGSGTRLTVV.

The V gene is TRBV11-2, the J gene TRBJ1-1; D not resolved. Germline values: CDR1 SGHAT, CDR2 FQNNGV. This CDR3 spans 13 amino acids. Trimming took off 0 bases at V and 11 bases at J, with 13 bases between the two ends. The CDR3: CASSLEGHSVAFF. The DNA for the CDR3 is TGTGCCAGCAGCTTAGAGGGCCACTCGGTCGCTTTCTTT.

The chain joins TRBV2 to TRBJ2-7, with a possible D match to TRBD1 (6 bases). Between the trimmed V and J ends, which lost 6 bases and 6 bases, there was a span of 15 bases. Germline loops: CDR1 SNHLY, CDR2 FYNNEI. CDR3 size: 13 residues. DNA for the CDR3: TGTGCCAGCAGGGGGATGGGGGCGGCCGAGCAGTACTTC. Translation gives CASRGMGAAEQYF.

The CDR3 loop is CSVNVVAGANIQYF. CDR3 DNA sequence: TGCAGCGTTAATGTAGTAGCGGGAGCAAACATTCAGTACTTC. The gene calls are TRBV29-1 and TRBJ2-4; 9 bases line up with TRBD2. Trimming cost V 5 bases and J 6 bases; bases outside gene matches: 8. Germline loops: CDR1 SQVTM, CDR2 ANQGSEA. This CDR3 contains 14 residues.

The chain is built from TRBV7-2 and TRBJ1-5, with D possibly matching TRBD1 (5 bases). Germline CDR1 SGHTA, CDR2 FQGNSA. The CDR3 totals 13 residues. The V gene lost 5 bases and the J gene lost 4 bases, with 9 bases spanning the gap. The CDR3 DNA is TGTGCCAGCAGCCCAGACAGAAATCAGCCCCAGCATTTT. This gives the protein CASSPDRNQPQHF.

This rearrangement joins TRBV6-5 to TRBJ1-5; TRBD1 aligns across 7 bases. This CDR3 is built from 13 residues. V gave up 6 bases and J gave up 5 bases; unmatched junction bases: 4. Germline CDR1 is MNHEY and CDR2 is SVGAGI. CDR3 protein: CASSRGQYQPQHF. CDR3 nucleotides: TGTGCCAGCAGCCGGGGACAGTATCAGCCCCAGCATTTT.

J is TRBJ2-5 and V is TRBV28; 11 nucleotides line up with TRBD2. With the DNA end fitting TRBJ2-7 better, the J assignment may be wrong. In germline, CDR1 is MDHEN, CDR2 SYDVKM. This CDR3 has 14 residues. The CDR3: CASSGTSGNYEQYF. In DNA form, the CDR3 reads TGTGCCAGCAGCGGGACTAGCGGAAATTACGAGCAGTACTTC.

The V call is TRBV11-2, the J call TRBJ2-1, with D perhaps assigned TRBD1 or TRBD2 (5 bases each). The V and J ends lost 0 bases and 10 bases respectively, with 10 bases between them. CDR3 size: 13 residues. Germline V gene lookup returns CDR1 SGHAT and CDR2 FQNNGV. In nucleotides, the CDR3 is TGTGCCAGCAGCTTAGATAAGTGGGACGAGCAGTTCTTC. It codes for CASSLDKWDEQFF. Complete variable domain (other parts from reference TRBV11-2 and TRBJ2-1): EAGVAQSPRYKIIEKRQSVAFWCNPISGHATLYWYQQILGQGPKLLIQFQNNGVVDDSQLPKDRFSAERLKGVDSTLKIQPAKLEDSAVYLCASSLDKWDEQFFGPGTRLTVL.

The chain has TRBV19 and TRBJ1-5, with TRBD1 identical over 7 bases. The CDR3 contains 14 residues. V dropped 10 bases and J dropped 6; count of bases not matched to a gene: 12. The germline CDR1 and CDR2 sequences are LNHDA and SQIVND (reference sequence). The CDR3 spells CAISSTGAAQPQHF. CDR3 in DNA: TGTGCCATCAGTAGCACAGGGGCTGCTCAGCCCCAGCATTTT. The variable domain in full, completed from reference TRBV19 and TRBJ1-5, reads DGGITQSPKYLFRKEGQNVTLSCEQNLNHDAMYWYRQDPGQGLRLIYYSQIVNDFQKGDIAEGYSVSREKKESFPLTVTSAQKNPTAFYLCAISSTGAAQPQHFGDGTRLSIL.

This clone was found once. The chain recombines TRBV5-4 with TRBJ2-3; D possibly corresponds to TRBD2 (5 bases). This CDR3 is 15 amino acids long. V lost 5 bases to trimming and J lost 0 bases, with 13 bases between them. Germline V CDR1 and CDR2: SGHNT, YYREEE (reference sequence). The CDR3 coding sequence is TGTGCCAGCAGTAGCGCTAAGACTAGCACAGATACGCAGTATTTT. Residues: CASSSAKTSTDTQYF.

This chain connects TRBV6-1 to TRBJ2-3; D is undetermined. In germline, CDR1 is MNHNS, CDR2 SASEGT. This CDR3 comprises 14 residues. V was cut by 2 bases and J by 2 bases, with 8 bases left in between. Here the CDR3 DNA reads TGTGCCAGCAGTGAACCGGGCTCCACAGATACGCAGTATTTT. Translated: CASSEPGSTDTQYF.

CDR3 in DNA: TGCGCCAGCAGTCAACCCCCGACAAACTTATCCTACGAGCAGTACTTC. Protein product: CASSQPPTNLSYEQYF. This sequence joins TRBV23-1 and TRBJ2-5; unclear D gene. TRBJ2-7 explains the end of the DNA better; the J call may be wrong. TRBV23-1 is placed among ORFs of uncertain function. CDR3 length equals 16 residues.

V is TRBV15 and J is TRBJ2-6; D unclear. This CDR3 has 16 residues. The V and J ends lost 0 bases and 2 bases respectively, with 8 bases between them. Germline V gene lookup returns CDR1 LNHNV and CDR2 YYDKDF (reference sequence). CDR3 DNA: TGTGCCACCAGCAGAGATCCGGGCGCTGGGGCCAACGTCCTGACTTTC. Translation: CATSRDPGAGANVLTF.

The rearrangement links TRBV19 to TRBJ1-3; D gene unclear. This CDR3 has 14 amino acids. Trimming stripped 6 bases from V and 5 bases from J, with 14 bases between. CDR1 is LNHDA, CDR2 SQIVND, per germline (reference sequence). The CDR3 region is CASRNTGRRNTIYF. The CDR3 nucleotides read TGTGCCAGTAGAAATACGGGGAGAAGAAACACCATATATTTT.

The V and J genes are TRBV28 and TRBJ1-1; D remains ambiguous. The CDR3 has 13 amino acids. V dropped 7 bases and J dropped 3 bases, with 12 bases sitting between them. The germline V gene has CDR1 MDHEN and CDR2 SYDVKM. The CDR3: CASTLAGYTEAFF. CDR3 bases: TGTGCCAGCACCCTTGCAGGCTACACTGAAGCTTTCTTT.